The 10 T cell receptor beta chains below were found in one sample sequenced in a study of T cell responses to AZD1222 COVID-19 vaccine. The repertoire was sequenced with immunoSEQ multiplex PCR; TCRdb's copy has only in-frame clones and lacks some. The table has about 120,000 clones, 70% to 90% seen once. Sequencing used peripheral blood, obtained on day 0 of AZD1222 vaccination. The receptors shown here come from an adult in good health.

The chain uses TRBV2 and TRBJ1-2; D perhaps matches TRBD1 (5 bases). V was shortened by 1 base and J by 5 bases, with 8 bases between the two germline ends. The CDR3 length is 13 residues. CDR1 and CDR2 (germline): SNHLY, FYNNEI. In DNA, the CDR3 is TGTGCCAGCAGTGAAGGTAGACAGTATGGCTACACCTTC. It translates to CASSEGRQYGYTF.

In its sample, this clone was seen once. The chain uses TRBV5-4 and TRBJ2-3, with a weak D call TRBD1 (6 bases). Germline V gene sequence: CDR1 SGHNT, CDR2 YYREEE (reference sequence). Deletions cut 5 bases from V and 0 bases from J, with 16 bases between. The length of the CDR3 is 16 residues. The CDR3 protein is CASSIRTGTSTDTQYF. The CDR3 coding sequence is TGTGCCAGCAGTATTAGAACAGGGACCAGCACAGATACGCAGTATTTT. Based on the CDR3 plus reference TRBV5-4 and TRBJ2-3, the full variable domain is ETGVTQSPTHLIKTRGQQVTLRCSSQSGHNTVSWYQQALGQGPQFIFQYYREEENGRGNFPPRFSGLQFPNYSSELNVNALELDDSALYLCASSIRTGTSTDTQYFGPGTRLTVL.

This chain joins TRBV11-2 and TRBJ1-1; D is ambiguous. This CDR3 is 11 amino acids long. The ends were cut back, 7 bases at V and 7 bases at J, with 10 bases in the middle. Per germline, CDR1 SGHAT and CDR2 FQNNGV. CDR3 residues: CASTPGGEAFF. The CDR3 DNA is TGTGCCAGCACCCCGGGAGGTGAAGCTTTCTTT.

The CDR3 is CASSVASGTPETQYF. Written as DNA, the CDR3 is TGTGCCAGCAGCGTAGCCTCCGGGACACCAGAGACCCAGTACTTC. The chain links TRBV9 to TRBJ2-5, with D tentatively TRBD1 (6 bases). Germline CDR1 is SGDLS and CDR2 is YYNGEE. The CDR3 spans 15 residues. V lost 0 bases to trimming and J lost 4 bases, with 13 bases between them.

The chain couples TRBV6-5 to TRBJ1-2; 7 bases are a match to TRBD1. Trimming cost V 2 bases and J 8 bases; bases outside gene matches: 8. Germline V CDR1 and CDR2: MNHEY, SVGAGI. This CDR3 is built from 14 residues. As DNA, the CDR3 is TGTGCCAGCAGTTACGGGACAGCCGCTCTGGGCTACACCTTC. This codes for CASSYGTAALGYTF.

This chain links TRBV27 with TRBJ1-1; possibly TRBD1 for D (5 bases). CDR1 is MNHEY and CDR2 is SMNVEV in the germline V gene (reference sequence). This CDR3 region has 13 residues. The V end was cut by 3 bases, the J end by 6 bases, with 11 bases between. CDR3 residues: CASSFLGEAEAFF. The CDR3 nucleotides are TGTGCCAGCAGTTTCTTAGGGGAAGCTGAAGCTTTCTTT.

The V gene is TRBV5-1, the J gene TRBJ2-1; 9 nucleotides line up with TRBD2. CDR1 and CDR2 from the germline V gene are SGHRS and YFSETQ. V trimming: 1 base; J trimming: 6 bases; junction bases outside the gene matches: 11. The CDR3 extends over 17 amino acids. This CDR3 reads CASSLQSPGLAFNEQFF. For the CDR3, the DNA is TGCGCCAGCAGCTTGCAGAGTCCAGGACTAGCGTTCAATGAGCAGTTCTTC.

This sequence joins TRBV10-3 and TRBJ1-1; D gene uncertain. This CDR3 region has 12 residues. V was trimmed by 4 bases and J by 2 bases, leaving 5 bases between them. Germline CDR1 reads ENHRY; CDR2 reads SYGVKD. The CDR3 loop reads CAISGVNTEAFF. Here the CDR3 DNA reads TGTGCCATCAGTGGGGTAAACACTGAAGCTTTCTTT.

V gene TRBV11-2 combines with J gene TRBJ2-7; no clear D gene. The length of the CDR3 is 13 residues. Germline V gene sequence: CDR1 SGHAT, CDR2 FQNNGV. V was trimmed by 4 bases and J by 2 bases, leaving 9 bases between them. The CDR3 DNA reads as TGTGCCAGCAGCTCCCGGGCAACCTACGAGCAGTACTTC. It translates to CASSSRATYEQYF.

This clone was recorded a few times. The chain has TRBV6-4 and TRBJ2-2; 7 bases match TRBD1. From germline, CDR1 is MRHNA and CDR2 SNTAGT. The CDR3 sequence is 14 residues long. V lost 2 bases and J lost 3; bases outside the gene matches: 0. Written as DNA, the CDR3 is TGTGCCAGCAGTGACAGGGGGCACACCGGGGAGCTGTTTTTT. Its protein is CASSDRGHTGELFF.